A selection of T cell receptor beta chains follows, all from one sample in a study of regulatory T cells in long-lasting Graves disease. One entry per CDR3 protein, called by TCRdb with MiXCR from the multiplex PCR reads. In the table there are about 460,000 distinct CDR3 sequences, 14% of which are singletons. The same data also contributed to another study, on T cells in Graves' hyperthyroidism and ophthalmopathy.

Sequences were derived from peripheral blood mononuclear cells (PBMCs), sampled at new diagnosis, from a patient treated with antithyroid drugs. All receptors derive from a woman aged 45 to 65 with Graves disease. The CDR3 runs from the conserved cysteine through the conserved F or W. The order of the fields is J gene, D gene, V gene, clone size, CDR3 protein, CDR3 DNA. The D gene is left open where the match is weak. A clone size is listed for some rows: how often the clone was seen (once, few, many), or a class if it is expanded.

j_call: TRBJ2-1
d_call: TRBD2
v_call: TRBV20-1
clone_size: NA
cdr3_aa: CSAQGLAGVGFNEQFF
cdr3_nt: TGCAGTGCTCAAGGACTAGCGGGAGTTGGTTTCAATGAGCAGTTCTTC

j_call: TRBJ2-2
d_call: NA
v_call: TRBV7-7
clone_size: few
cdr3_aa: CASSPGHTNTGELFF
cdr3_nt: TGTGCTAGCAGCCCGGGACACACGAACACCGGGGAGCTGTTTTTT

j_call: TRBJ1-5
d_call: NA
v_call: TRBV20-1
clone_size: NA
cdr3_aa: CSARDRGGFYSNQPQHF
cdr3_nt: TGCAGTGCTAGAGATCGAGGAGGATTTTATAGCAATCAGCCCCAGCATTTT

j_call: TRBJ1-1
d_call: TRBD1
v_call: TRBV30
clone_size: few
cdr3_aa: CAWTGGNMNTEAFF
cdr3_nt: TGTGCCTGGACAGGGGGCAATATGAACACTGAAGCTTTCTTT

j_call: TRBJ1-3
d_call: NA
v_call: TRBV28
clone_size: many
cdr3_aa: CASSWTYRDRTGNTIYF
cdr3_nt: TGTGCCAGCAGTTGGACATACCGGGACCGAACTGGAAACACCATATATTTT

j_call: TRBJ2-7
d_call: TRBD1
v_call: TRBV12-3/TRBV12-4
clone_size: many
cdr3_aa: CASRKTGDPYEQYF
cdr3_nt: TGTGCCAGCAGAAAGACAGGGGATCCCTACGAGCAGTACTTC

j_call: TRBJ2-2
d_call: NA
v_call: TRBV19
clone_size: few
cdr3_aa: CASRIGPTGELFF
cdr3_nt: TGTGCCAGCAGAATAGGACCCACCGGGGAGCTGTTTTTT

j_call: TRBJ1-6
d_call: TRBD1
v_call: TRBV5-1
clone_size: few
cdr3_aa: CASSTDRVSSPLHF
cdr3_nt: TGCGCCAGCAGCACGGACAGGGTCAGTTCACCCCTCCACTTT

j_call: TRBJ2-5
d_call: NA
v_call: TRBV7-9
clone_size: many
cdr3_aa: CASSLIQGSQETQYF
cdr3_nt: TGTGCCAGCAGCTTAATCCAGGGGTCCCAAGAGACCCAGTACTTC

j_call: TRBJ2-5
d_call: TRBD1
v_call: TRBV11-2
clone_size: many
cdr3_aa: CASSYGDRDPETQYF
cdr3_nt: TGTGCCAGCAGCTATGGAGACAGGGACCCAGAGACCCAGTACTTC